The 8 T cell receptor beta chains below all came from one sample that was sequenced in a study of T cells in Graves' hyperthyroidism and ophthalmopathy (dated by TCRdb to the late 2010s). Library prep was done by multiplex PCR. Sequencing used an Illumina HiSeq 2000. The TCR beta CDR3 regions were amplified from RNA transcripts. A first-round RT-PCR of the TCR CDR3 used the HTBI primer set with the Qiagen OneStep RT-PCR kit. TCRdb handled the public reads itself, with Q25 trimming in fastp and clone calling in MiXCR, and kept productive beta chains. All rows with the same CDR3 protein become a single entry with the most common DNA and genes. This sample holds around 340,000 distinct CDR3 sequences; 17% were observed only once. Around a third of the sample goes to the ten largest clones. The specimen sequenced was blood. These receptors all come from a woman aged 25 to 39 with Graves' hyperthyroidism that later progressed to Graves' ophthalmopathy.

This clonotype was seen ten or more times. V and J are TRBV18 and TRBJ2-5; D tentatively reads TRBD1 or TRBD2 (5 bases each). V dropped 2 bases and J dropped 9 bases, with 16 bases sitting between them. Germline V gene sequence: CDR1 KGHSH, CDR2 LQKENI. CDR3 length: 14 amino acids. CDR3 loop: CASSPFQGRYPQYF. The CDR3 DNA reads as TGTGCCAGCTCACCATTCCAGGGACGTTATCCCCAGTACTTC.

In the case of this clonotype: A much larger clone is a single base away; this may be a read error. The rearrangement joins TRBV29-1 to TRBJ2-1; 7 bases line up with TRBD1. The CDR3 has 16 residues. Germline-derived CDR1 and CDR2 are SQVTM and ANQGSEA. The CDR3 bases are TGCAGCGTTGAAGGCCCTGACAGGGTAACCTACAATGAGCAGTGCTTC. Protein: CSVEGPDRVTYNEQCF.

This clonotype showed up many times. The chain has TRBV28 and TRBJ1-2, with 10 bases fitting TRBD1. The germline CDR1 and CDR2 sequences are MDHEN and SYDVKM. The ends lost 4 bases at V and 5 bases at J; junction bases unmatched: 4. The CDR3 runs 14 residues. The CDR3 nucleotides are TGTGCCAGCAGTTCTGCGGGACAGGGGTATGGCTACACCTTC. As protein: CASSSAGQGYGYTF.

V usage is TRBV7-2 and J usage is TRBJ1-5; D is unresolved. The CDR3 extends over 13 amino acids. Trimming left V 2 bases short and J 5 bases short, with 7 bases between. From germline, CDR1 is SGHTA and CDR2 FQGNSA. The CDR3, as DNA: TGTGCCAGCAGCTTAATGGCGGATCAGCCCCAGCATTTT. Translated: CASSLMADQPQHF.

This clonotype was counted ten times or more. The J gene is TRBJ1-1, the V gene TRBV12-3 or TRBV12-4; no reliable D call. This CDR3 contains 12 residues. V was trimmed by 6 bases and J by 8 bases, leaving 13 bases between them. DNA of the CDR3: TGTGCCAGCAGCCTAGTAGAGCCAGAAGCTTTCTTT. This gives the protein CASSLVEPEAFF.

The chain employs TRBV5-1 and TRBJ2-3; 15 positions match TRBD2. J gave up 2 bases and V 3 bases, and 1 base lay outside the gene matches. CDR1 and CDR2 (germline): SGHRS, YFSETQ. The CDR3 covers 16 residues. CDR3: CASSWTSGGATDTQYF. CDR3 nucleotide sequence: TGCGCCAGCAGCTGGACTAGCGGGGGGGCCACAGATACGCAGTATTTT.

In this sample, this clonotype turned up many times. The chain employs TRBV6-1 and TRBJ1-5; no firm D call. Trimming pared 6 bases from V and 4 bases from J, leaving 25 bases between. The germline CDR1 and CDR2 sequences are MNHNS and SASEGT. The CDR3 is 18 amino acids. The CDR3 bases are TGTGCCAGCAGAGAGAGGTCGAGACACGACGTACGTAATCAGCCCCAGCATTTT. Translated, it gives CASRERSRHDVRNQPQHF.

Many counts were recorded for this clonotype. This chain uses TRBV7-9 with TRBJ2-1; 10 bases match TRBD2. The CDR3 length is 14 residues. Trimming cost V 4 bases and J 10 bases; bases outside gene matches: 7. Per germline, CDR1 SEHNR and CDR2 FQNEAQ (reference sequence). CDR3 amino acids: CASSSLAGWPEQFF. The CDR3, as DNA: TGTGCCAGCAGCTCACTAGCGGGATGGCCGGAGCAGTTCTTC. Complete variable domain (other parts from reference TRBV7-9 and TRBJ2-1): DTGVSQNPRHKITKRGQNVTFRCDPISEHNRLYWYRQTLGQGPEFLTYFQNEAQLEKSRLLSDRFSAERPKGSFSTLEIQRTEQGDSAMYLCASSSLAGWPEQFFGPGTRLTVL.